This T cell receptor beta chain was found in a study of T cells in Graves' hyperthyroidism and ophthalmopathy. At least ten counts were recorded for this clonotype. RNA transcripts yielded amplified TCR beta CDR3 regions. RT-PCR in the first round (using the HTBI primer set) targeted the TCR CDR3. TCRdb recomputed calls from the multiplex PCR reads with MiXCR, one row per CDR3 protein. The data show 550,000 to 600,000 distinct CDR3 sequences, 46% seen once. The CDR3 spans 14 residues. Germline CDR1 reads SGHVS; CDR2 reads FQNEAQ. V shed 6 bases, J shed 6 bases, and the junction held 9 bases outside the gene matches.

The receptor was derived from an adult woman with Graves' disease, either hyperthyroidism or ophthalmopathy (not recorded which). J is TRBJ2-7 and V is TRBV7-8, with 9 bases lining up with TRBD2. Sequencing input: peripheral blood or thyroid tissue (not recorded which). CDR3: CASSPGTSFTEQYF. Written as DNA, the CDR3 is TGTGCCAGCAGTCCCGGGACTAGCTTCACCGAGCAGTACTTC. The full variable domain, rest sourced from reference TRBV7-8 and TRBJ2-7, is GAGVSQSPRYKVAKRGQDVALRCDPISGHVSLFWYQQALGQGPEFLTYFQNEAQLDKSGLPSDRFFAERPEGSVSTLKIQRTQQEDSAVYLCASSPGTSFTEQYFGPGTRLTVT.